These 21 T cell receptor beta chains originate from one sample sequenced in a study of T cell responses to AZD1222 COVID-19 vaccine. Measured with immunoSEQ multiplex PCR; TCRdb has only the in-frame clones, and not every one. The data show 90,000 to 120,000 clones, 85% to 90% seen once. The sequenced sample was peripheral blood, obtained on day 0 of AZD1222 vaccination. All receptors derive from an adult in good health.

V is TRBV18 and J is TRBJ1-3, with a tentative D call TRBD1 (5 bases). Trimming stripped 4 bases from V and 2 bases from J, with 9 bases between. CDR3 length equals 14 residues. The V gene's germline CDR1 is KGHSH and CDR2 LQKENI. The CDR3 loop reads CASSQARAGNTIYF. CDR3 DNA sequence: TGTGCCAGCTCACAGGCCAGGGCTGGAAACACCATATATTTT.

The V call is TRBV27, the J call TRBJ2-7, with 7 bases that match TRBD1. J was trimmed by 2 bases and V by 6 bases; bases with no gene match: 10. Germline assignment: CDR1 MNHEY and CDR2 SMNVEV (reference sequence). The CDR3 runs 15 residues. CDR3 residues: CASSRPGQRPYEQYF. CDR3 DNA sequence: TGTGCCAGCAGCCGTCCGGGACAGAGACCCTACGAGCAGTACTTC.

The chain links TRBV7-2 to TRBJ2-5, with TRBD1 matching 10 bases. This CDR3 has 16 residues. Germline assignment: CDR1 SGHTA and CDR2 FQGNSA. Trimming took 1 base from V and 3 from J; bases not matched to a gene: 5. The CDR3 nucleotides read TGTGCCAGCAGCTTAGGGGTAGGGACAGGGGAAGAGACCCAGTACTTC. It codes for CASSLGVGTGEETQYF.

This chain links TRBV2 with TRBJ2-4, with TRBD1 identical over 7 bases. J was trimmed by 7 bases and V by 5 bases; bases with no gene match: 2. The CDR3 consists of 12 residues. CDR1 and CDR2 (germline): SNHLY, FYNNEI. The CDR3 DNA reads TGTGCCAGCAGTCAACAGGGGAACATTCAGTACTTC. It specifies CASSQQGNIQYF.

The genes are TRBV28 and TRBJ1-5, with unresolved D. Germline CDR1 reads MDHEN; CDR2 reads SYDVKM. V lost 3 bases and J lost 4, with 4 bases in between. CDR3 length equals 12 residues. The CDR3: CASSLLNQPQHF. The CDR3 region has the DNA TGTGCCAGCAGTTTGCTGAATCAGCCCCAGCATTTT.

This sequence joins TRBV5-1 and TRBJ2-5; 10 nucleotides agree with TRBD2. Germline V gene sequence: CDR1 SGHRS, CDR2 YFSETQ. The CDR3 is made up of 15 amino acids. V shed 3 bases and J 5 bases; nucleotides not matched to a gene: 7. CDR3 nucleotides: TGCGCCAGCAGCTCGGGACTAGCGCCCCGGGAGACCCAGTACTTC. Its protein product is CASSSGLAPRETQYF.

The chain combines TRBV5-6 with TRBJ2-5; D possibly corresponds to TRBD1 (5 bases). Per germline, CDR1 SGHDT and CDR2 YYEEEE. The length of the CDR3 is 14 residues. V was pared by 3 bases and J by 2 bases, with 11 bases between. The CDR3 region has the DNA TGTGCCAGCAGCTCAATTCAGGGTCAAGAGACCCAGTACTTC. Translated: CASSSIQGQETQYF.

The rearrangement joins TRBV3-1 (or the pseudogene TRBV3-2) to TRBJ2-3; 7 bases are shared with TRBD2. CDR1 LGHDT and CDR2 YNNKEL come from the germline V gene (reference sequence). This CDR3 region has 15 residues. V shed 4 bases and J 0 bases; nucleotides not matched to a gene: 4. CDR3 loop: CASSRGGTSTDTQYF. Written as DNA, the CDR3 is TGTGCCAGCAGCCGGGGGGGGACTAGCACAGATACGCAGTATTTT.

This sequence joins TRBV3-1 (or the pseudogene TRBV3-2) and TRBJ2-7; D might be TRBD1 or TRBD2, each matching 5 bases. The ends were cut back, 4 bases at V and 7 bases at J, with 26 bases in the middle. Germline assignment: CDR1 LGHDT and CDR2 YNNKEL (reference sequence). The CDR3 has 17 residues. The CDR3 coding sequence is TGTGCCAGCAGCCTTAATCCCCCGGGGCTTTTCTATACGGAGCAGTACTTC. This translates into CASSLNPPGLFYTEQYF.

The chain combines TRBV13 with TRBJ1-2, with TRBD1 as a possible D gene (6 bases). The CDR3 has 15 amino acids. V was clipped by 0 bases and J by 7 bases, with 15 bases between them. Germline values: CDR1 PRHDT, CDR2 FYEKMQ (reference sequence). The CDR3 DNA sequence: TGTGCCAGCAGCTTAGGAATCCGGGACAAGCTTGGCTACACCTTC. It yields the protein CASSLGIRDKLGYTF.

CDR3 DNA sequence: TGTGCCAGCAGCTTAGAGGCCTACTCCTATAATTCACCCCTCCACTTT. It is translated as CASSLEAYSYNSPLHF. The chain links TRBV11-2 to TRBJ1-6; D gene ambiguous. This CDR3 spans 16 amino acids. Per the germline V gene, CDR1 is SGHAT and CDR2 is FQNNGV. Trimming pared 0 bases from V and 0 bases from J, leaving 6 bases between.

In DNA form, the CDR3 reads TGTGCCAGCAGCACGGGACAGGGGGCGGCGGGCTACACCTTC. Its translation: CASSTGQGAAGYTF. The J gene is TRBJ1-2, the V gene TRBV7-2; TRBD1 agrees at 12 bases. The CDR3 is 14 amino acids. From germline, CDR1 is SGHTA and CDR2 FQGNSA. With V trimmed by 5 bases and J by 8 bases, 6 bases remained unmatched.

V and J are TRBV7-9 and TRBJ1-3; D remains ambiguous. V was cut by 1 base and J by 2 bases, with 12 bases left in between. This CDR3 spans 16 amino acids. The germline gives CDR1 SEHNR, CDR2 FQNEAQ (reference sequence). This CDR3 is CASSLVSAGTGNTIYF. The CDR3 DNA follows: TGTGCCAGCAGCTTAGTGTCAGCGGGAACTGGAAACACCATATATTTT.

The chain combines TRBV4-3 with TRBJ2-5, with 9 bases lining up with TRBD2. Losses at the gene ends were 0 bases for V and 4 bases for J; bases not matched to a gene: 12. Germline V CDR1 and CDR2: LGHNA, YSLEER. This CDR3 contains 18 residues. The CDR3 bases are TGCGCCAGCAGCCAAGAGTGGGGCGGAGCGGGGGGAGGAGAGACCCAGTACTTC. Translated: CASSQEWGGAGGGETQYF.

This clone appeared a few times. J is TRBJ1-3 and V is TRBV19; the D is unclear. The V gene's germline CDR1 is LNHDA and CDR2 SQIVND (reference sequence). The CDR3 covers 14 residues. With 3 bases removed from V and 2 bases from J, the gap between germline ends came to 8 bases. CDR3 residues: CASSIYGTGNTIYF. The CDR3 coding sequence is TGTGCCAGTAGTATTTACGGGACTGGAAACACCATATATTTT. Looking up the rest from reference TRBV19 and TRBJ1-3 gives the full variable domain: DGGITQSPKYLFRKEGQNVTLSCEQNLNHDAMYWYRQDPGQGLRLIYYSQIVNDFQKGDIAEGYSVSREKKESFPLTVTSAQKNPTAFYLCASSIYGTGNTIYFGEGSWLTVV.

The chain carries TRBV11-2 and TRBJ2-5, with D possibly called TRBD1 or TRBD2 (6 bases each). CDR1 is SGHAT, CDR2 FQNNGV, per germline. Trimming shortened V by 1 base and J by 7 bases, and 19 bases separated the two germline ends. The CDR3 loop spans 16 amino acids. The CDR3 sequence is CASSLVGGPKAGTQYF. The DNA of the CDR3 is TGTGCCAGCAGCTTAGTCGGGGGCCCCAAGGCTGGGACCCAGTACTTC.

The J gene is TRBJ1-1, the V gene TRBV29-1; D is uncertain. The CDR3 is 11 residues long. V was pared by 1 base and J by 11 bases, with 11 bases between. Germline V gene sequence: CDR1 SQVTM, CDR2 ANQGSEA. The CDR3 DNA follows: TGCAGCGTTGAAGGGGCCCGCGGGGCTTTCTTT. This sequence encodes CSVEGARGAFF.

The CDR3 here is CASSPSGLGGNTIYF. CDR3 DNA sequence: TGTGCCAGCAGCCCGTCGGGTCTAGGGGGAAACACCATATATTTT. The chain recombines TRBV7-6 with TRBJ1-3; D remains unclear. CDR3 size: 15 residues. Trimming shortened V by 5 bases and J by 4 bases, and 15 bases separated the two germline ends. Germline CDR1 is SGHVS and CDR2 is FNYEAQ. Based on the CDR3 plus reference TRBV7-6 and TRBJ1-3, the full variable domain is GAGVSQSPRYKVTKRGQDVALRCDPISGHVSLYWYRQALGQGPEFLTYFNYEAQQDKSGLPNDRFSAERPEGSISTLTIQRTEQRDSAMYRCASSPSGLGGNTIYFGEGSWLTVV.

This clone has just one count. The J gene is TRBJ2-2, the V gene TRBV6-5, with a weak D call TRBD1 (5 bases). In germline, CDR1 is MNHEY, CDR2 SVGAGI. V was cut by 9 bases and J by 2 bases, with 13 bases left in between. This CDR3 spans 14 amino acids. In nucleotides, the CDR3 is TGTGCCAGTCAAGAGACAGCCAACACCGGGGAGCTGTTTTTT. As protein: CASQETANTGELFF.

The chain couples TRBV7-3 to TRBJ1-1, with no clear D. The V gene's germline CDR1 is SGHTA and CDR2 FQGTGA. The CDR3 is 13 amino acids. The V end lost 5 bases, the J end lost 3 bases, and 10 bases lay between the germline ends. The CDR3: CASSPERDTEAFF. The CDR3 DNA sequence: TGTGCCAGCAGCCCCGAAAGGGACACTGAAGCTTTCTTT.

The chain couples TRBV6-5 to TRBJ2-7; tentative D call: TRBD2 (5 bases). CDR3 length: 11 amino acids. V lost 5 bases to trimming and J lost 7 bases, with 9 bases between them. Germline loops: CDR1 MNHEY, CDR2 SVGAGI. The CDR3 DNA is TGTGCCAGCAGTAACCGGAGGGAGCAGTACTTC. It specifies CASSNRREQYF.